This passage covers 20 T cell receptor beta chains from one sample sequenced in a study of tumor-infiltrating lymphocytes in primary liver carcinoma. Researchers drew blood RNA from unsorted whole blood and extracted germline DNA as well. Total RNA amounting to 450 to 500 ng was the source from which TCR beta cDNA was made with a constant-region primer. The TCR beta library was amplified through three nested multiplex PCR rounds in a modified ARM-PCR procedure. TRBV1-TRBV30 forward and Cbeta reverse primers drove the first two roughly 10-cycle rounds. TCRdb ran MiXCR on the multiplex PCR reads and lists one entry per CDR3 protein. The repertoire holds approximately 300,000 distinct CDR3 sequences, with more than 55% as singletons. The sample was peripheral blood. Receptors were obtained from a man aged 35 to 55 with primary liver carcinoma and hepatitis B virus infection.

This clonotype was seen repeatedly, ten times or more. This chain joins TRBV6-1 and TRBJ2-3; maybe TRBD2 (5 bases). V was cut by 0 bases and J by 2 bases, with 15 bases left in between. The CDR3 totals 17 residues. Germline V gives CDR1 MNHNS, CDR2 SASEGT. CDR3 loop: CASSEAVGSRTTDTQYF. CDR3 in DNA: TGTGCCAGCAGTGAAGCGGTTGGGAGTCGGACCACAGATACGCAGTATTTT.

The V gene is TRBV7-3, the J gene TRBJ2-1, with D possibly being TRBD1 (6 bases). In germline, CDR1 is SGHTA, CDR2 FQGTGA. The ends were cut back, 4 bases at V and 7 bases at J, with 14 bases in the middle. The CDR3 length is 14 residues. The chain's CDR3 is CASSSRDMGNEQFF. The DNA of the CDR3 is TGTGCCAGCAGCTCCCGGGACATGGGGAATGAGCAGTTCTTC.

The V call is TRBV14, the J call TRBJ1-1; the D is unclear. The germline CDR1 and CDR2 sequences are SGHDN and FVKESK. Trimming removed 0 bases at V and 6 bases at J, with 8 bases between. This CDR3 region has 13 residues. The CDR3 here is CASSQEEISEAFF. CDR3 nucleotides: TGTGCCAGCAGCCAAGAGGAGATCTCTGAAGCTTTCTTT.

This clonotype was seen many times. J is TRBJ1-4 and V is TRBV6-5, with D unclear. V lost 4 bases and J 0 bases, leaving 12 bases between the germline ends. Germline-derived CDR1 and CDR2 are MNHEY and SVGAGI. The CDR3 covers 16 residues. Written as DNA, the CDR3 is TGTGCCAGCAGTTTTACGACGGTTGCAACTAATGAAAAACTGTTTTTT. Amino acid sequence: CASSFTTVATNEKLFF.

At least ten counts were recorded for this clonotype. This rearrangement joins TRBV6-1 to TRBJ2-7, with TRBD2 as a possible D gene (6 bases). This CDR3 comprises 15 residues. The ends were cut back, 1 base at V and 3 bases at J, with 13 bases in the middle. CDR1 MNHNS and CDR2 SASEGT come from the germline V gene. CDR3 sequence: CASSEEGRGSYEQYF. The CDR3 DNA is TGTGCCAGCAGTGAAGAGGGCCGGGGGAGCTACGAGCAGTACTTC.

This clonotype was recorded once. V usage is TRBV30 and J usage is TRBJ2-7, with D unclear. The germline V gene encodes CDR1 GTSNPN and CDR2 SVGIG (reference sequence). CDR3 length equals 12 residues. This chain's CDR3 is CACGAVGDEQYF. In nucleotides, the CDR3 is TGTGCATGCGGCGCGGTTGGGGACGAGCAGTACTTC.

Worth noting for this clonotype: A much larger clone is a single base away; this may be a read error. V is TRBV6-5 and J is TRBJ1-1; D not resolved. Germline V gives CDR1 MNHEY, CDR2 SVGAGI. The CDR3 is made up of 13 amino acids. The CDR3 loop reads CASRSGLNTESFF. CDR3 nucleotides: TGTGCCAGCAGATCCGGTCTTAACACTGAATCTTTCTTT.

Concerning this clonotype itself: Given a much more abundant clone one base away, this may be a read error. The genes are TRBV6-1 and TRBJ2-7; D possibly matches TRBD1 or TRBD2 (6 bases each). Germline CDR1 reads MNHNS; CDR2 reads SASEGT. CDR3 size: 14 residues. In DNA form, the CDR3 reads TGTGTCAGCTGGGGGCCAGGACGGAGGGCCGAGCAGTACTTC. It codes for CVSWGPGRRAEQYF.

About this clonotype itself: One end of the junction does not line up with germline, which may come from a read error. The chain combines TRBV6-6 with TRBJ2-5; possible D gene TRBD2, 5 bases. The CDR3 has 15 residues. The germline CDR1 and CDR2 sequences are MNHNY and SVGAGI (reference sequence). CDR3 sequence reads: CASGYAWTAQETQKF. The CDR3 nucleotides are TGTGCCAGCGGTTACGCCTGGACTGCCCAAGAGACCCAGAAGTTC.

This clonotype was seen a few times. DNA for the CDR3: TGTGCCAGCAGCCAGGCAACCGGGACAGGGGGCTTTCGGCAGCCCCAGCATTTT. Its translation: CASSQATGTGGFRQPQHF. The chain has TRBV4-2 and TRBJ1-5; 12 bases match TRBD1. This CDR3 comprises 18 residues. Germline trimming cut 3 bases from V and 7 bases from J; bases unmatched to any gene: 13. Germline CDR1 is LGHNA and CDR2 is YNFKEQ.

To note about this clonotype: This may stem from a read error, because a much larger clone lies one nucleotide away. The V gene is TRBV6-1, the J gene TRBJ2-1, with a weak D call TRBD2 (5 bases). Germline V gives CDR1 MNHNS, CDR2 SASEGT. CDR3 length equals 15 residues. For the CDR3, the DNA is TGTGCCAGCAGTGAATCTTGGGGAGCCTACAATGAGCAGTCCTTC. It is translated as CASSESWGAYNEQSF.

V is TRBV11-2 and J is TRBJ1-2; D might be TRBD1 (5 bases). Trimming took off 3 bases at V and 0 bases at J, with 8 bases between the two ends. Germline assignment: CDR1 SGHAT and CDR2 FQNNGV. The length of the CDR3 is 14 residues. The CDR3 nucleotides are TGTGCCAGCAGCTTGGGGGGACCTAACTATGGCTACACCTTC. This gives the protein CASSLGGPNYGYTF.

This clonotype has just one count. This chain joins TRBV11-1 and TRBJ1-1, with no clear D. The CDR3 length is 14 residues. The V end lost 5 bases, the J end lost 1 base, and 11 bases lay between the germline ends. Looked up from germline, CDR1 is SGHAT and CDR2 is FQDESV (reference sequence). CDR3 in amino acids: CASSPDSGNTEAFF. In nucleotides, the CDR3 is TGTGCCAGCAGCCCAGATTCCGGGAACACTGAAGCTTTCTTT. Variable domain in full (rest from reference TRBV11-1 and TRBJ1-1): EAEVAQSPRYKITEKSQAVAFWCDPISGHATLYWYRQILGQGPELLVQFQDESVVDDSQLPKDRFSAERLKGVDSTLKIQPAELGDSAMYLCASSPDSGNTEAFFGQGTRLTVV.

Worth noting for this clonotype: This may come from a read error, since a much larger clone is one base off. The V gene is TRBV10-3, the J gene TRBJ2-3, with D possibly matching TRBD2 (6 bases). The CDR3 loop spans 14 amino acids. Trimming took 10 bases from V and 5 from J, leaving 19 bases between them. Germline CDR1 and CDR2: ENHRY and SYGVKD. The CDR3 loop reads CANRPSDGEDTQYF. CDR3 nucleotide sequence: TGTGCCAACAGGCCTAGCGATGGGGAAGATACGCAGTATTTT.

This chain uses TRBV2 with TRBJ2-5; D is uncertain. Trimming shortened V by 6 bases and J by 1 base, and 12 bases separated the two germline ends. Germline V gene lookup returns CDR1 SNHLY and CDR2 FYNNEI. The CDR3 runs to 14 residues. The DNA for the CDR3 is TGTGCCAGCAGGGACCCCGGCCCCCAAGAGACCCAGTACTTC. Encoded protein: CASRDPGPQETQYF.

As concerns this clonotype: This could be a read error, since a much larger clone is one nucleotide away. V and J are TRBV29-1 and TRBJ2-1; 10 bases agree with TRBD1. V shed 6 bases, J shed 3 bases, and the junction held 8 bases outside the gene matches. The CDR3 length is 15 residues. The germline gives CDR1 SQVTM, CDR2 ANQGSEA. The CDR3 here is CSVSGGQGVYNEQFF. The CDR3 DNA sequence: TGCAGCGTCTCCGGCGGACAGGGGGTCTACAATGAGCAGTTCTTC.

With respect to this clonotype: Its ends do not fully match the called genes, so a read error is possible. CDR3 nucleotide sequence: TGTGCCAACAGCACATCTGGGGGAGAGCTGGACTACACCTTC. Its translation: CANSTSGGELDYTF. The genes are TRBV7-9 and TRBJ1-2, with D possibly being TRBD1 (5 bases). The V gene's germline CDR1 is SEHNR and CDR2 FQNEAQ (reference sequence). The CDR3 covers 14 residues.

Notes on this clonotype: A read error may explain this, as a much larger clone is one base away. The chain links TRBV11-2 to TRBJ1-1; D ambiguous. The CDR3 covers 13 residues. Germline V CDR1 and CDR2: SGHAT, FQNNGV. The chain's CDR3 is CAGSFLSNTEAFF. DNA for the CDR3: TGTGCCGGCAGCTTTCTCTCGAACACTGAAGCTTTCTTT.

A word on this clonotype: A much larger clone lies a single base off, so this may be a read error. The V and J genes are TRBV13 and TRBJ2-1, with 7 positions matching TRBD2. The germline CDR1 and CDR2 sequences are PRHDT and FYEKMQ (reference sequence). The CDR3 is 16 amino acids. As DNA, the CDR3 is TGTGCCAGCAGCGGCCGGGGGGAGAGCTCCTACGATGAGCAGTTCTTC. Its translation is CASSGRGESSYDEQFF. The full variable domain, rest sourced from reference TRBV13 and TRBJ2-1, is AAGVIQSPRHLIKEKRETATLKCYPIPRHDTVYWYQQGPGQDPQFLISFYEKMQSDKGSIPDRFSAQQFSDYHSELNMSSLELGDSALYFCASSGRGESSYDEQFFGPGTRLTVL.

Turning to this clonotype: Possible read error: a much larger clone is one base away. The chain is built from TRBV30 and TRBJ1-6, with D possibly matching TRBD1 (5 bases). In germline, CDR1 is GTSNPN, CDR2 SVGIG (reference sequence). The CDR3 contains 16 residues. The CDR3 DNA is TGTACCTGGAGTTCGACGACAGTACCCTATAATTCACCCCTCCACTTT. Translated: CTWSSTTVPYNSPLHF.